Here is one TCR beta chain with its context. Its antigen is still unknown. The data are from a study of beta chain features in type 1 diabetes. Study details: Taken together, all samples contributed nearly 110 million examined sorted cells.

The whole isolated RNA underwent reverse transcription, so sequencing captured expressed TCRB transcripts. TCRdb keeps only in-frame clones here, not all; method: immunoSEQ multiplex PCR. The sample has 300,000 to 400,000 clones; around 12% are singletons. Study-level points and caveats: VDJ junctions in type 1 diabetes patients carried more deletions and fewer insertions. It was possible that PCR favored shorter templates, equally so in patients and controls. Patients with Type 1 diabetes showed moderately but significantly shorter TCRB CDR3s in all four CD4+ subsets.

The CDR3 has 14 residues. Trimming took 6 bases from V and 8 from J, leaving 19 bases between them. The germline CDR1 and CDR2 sequences are MNHEY and SVGAGI. The V gene is TRBV6-5, the J gene TRBJ1-2; TRBD1 is a possible D gene (6 bases). Sequenced input: naive CD4+ T cells from blood. The TCR sequence derives from a man aged 18 to 29 in good health. CDR3 coding DNA: TGTGCCAGCAGCCGTGACAGGACTCAAGGCGGCTACACCTTC. This codes for CASSRDRTQGGYTF.